In this sample, the clone carrying this TCR beta chain turned up a few times. Its antigen is currently unknown. This sample stems from a study of vaccination and CD4 T cells after COVID-19. As for the study in general: Cells received overlapping spike peptides from SARS-CoV-2, HCoV-NL63, HCoV-OC43 and HCoV-229E as stimulation.

Cultured CD4+ T cell DNA was sequenced using the Oncomine TCR Beta short-read assay. Someone extracted genomic DNA from cultured CD4+ T cells. TCRdb re-called the PCR reads with MiXCR, one entry per CDR3 protein. The sample includes 10,000 to 15,000 distinct CDR3 sequences, about 48% of them seen just once. Indicated treatment: roughly ten-day PBMC culture with coronavirus spike peptide pools or control peptides (ViraFEST assay). Culture of 1.9 million or so PBMCs per well took place with about 9 IU/ml IL-2 and 9 to 10 ug/ml peptide pools. Sample: CD4+ T cells from blood, cultured in vitro. The TCR originated in a human donor who had recovered from COVID-19.

CDR3 loop: CASSYFTGHETQYF. DNA of the CDR3: TGTGCCAGCAGTTACTTTACAGGGCACGAGACCCAGTACTTC. The rearrangement uses TRBV6-2 or TRBV6-3 and TRBJ2-5; perhaps TRBD1 as D (6 bases). Trimming cost V 1 base and J 5 bases, with 11 bases left between them. CDR1 is MNHEY, CDR2 SVGEGT, per germline. CDR3 length: 14 residues.